Given below is one T cell receptor beta chain in context. Its antigen is still unknown. 13 Jbeta primers and 60 Vbeta primers were used for the PCR. Assay used: immunoSEQ multiplex PCR; TCRdb lists only in-frame clones, some missing. The sample has 100,000 to 150,000 clones, around 78% seen once. The entry originates in a study of cytomegalovirus exposure and HLA in healthy donors. Study outcomes and limitations: A likely sequencing artifact accounted for one observed cluster of highly shared sequence variants. Across donors, most TCRs were seen rarely, yet some public ones were widespread. Later analysis associated a missense DCLRE1C variant with TCR beta V- and J-gene trimming. Equally common other TCR beta chains were less clonally expanded than HLA-associated ones, a later analysis found.

The sequence was collected from a middle-aged man in good health and CMV-seronegative. Sequenced input: PBMCs.

CDR3 region: CASRWADGPDTQYF. In DNA form, the CDR3 reads TGTGCCAGCAGGTGGGCCGACGGTCCAGATACGCAGTATTTT. This chain links TRBV7-9 with TRBJ2-3; D not resolved. Deletions cut 6 bases from V and 4 bases from J, with 14 bases between. This CDR3 has 14 amino acids. Per germline, CDR1 SEHNR and CDR2 FQNEAQ (reference sequence). Drawing the rest from reference TRBV7-9 and TRBJ2-3, the complete variable domain is DTGVSQNPRHKITKRGQNVTFRCDPISEHNRLYWYRQTLGQGPEFLTYFQNEAQLEKSRLLSDRFSAERPKGSFSTLEIQRTEQGDSAMYLCASRWADGPDTQYFGPGTRLTVL.